One and the same sample provided the 17 T cell receptor beta chains below, sequenced in a study of T cell repertoires in cytomegalovirus infection. TCRdb analysed the reads with MiXCR anew, one entry per CDR3 protein. The sample has about 830,000 distinct CDR3 sequences, about 33% seen once. Antigen specificity for these receptors is unknown. This specimen was cultured CD8+ T cells from PBMCs, taken from culture after CMV antigen stimulation. The receptors originated from a human donor in good health (CMV status not recorded). Some clones in this sample may be carry-over from other donors' samples.

V and J are TRBV27 and TRBJ2-7, with D tentatively TRBD1 or TRBD2 (5 bases each). The V and J ends lost 8 bases and 3 bases respectively, with 11 bases between them. The V gene's germline CDR1 is MNHEY and CDR2 SMNVEV (reference sequence). The CDR3 runs to 12 residues. CDR3 loop: CASGKGSYEQYF. DNA for the CDR3: TGTGCCAGCGGGAAGGGGAGCTACGAGCAGTACTTC.

The chain has TRBV9 and TRBJ1-4; D remains unclear. Germline V gene data show CDR1 as SGDLS and CDR2 as YYNGEE. This CDR3 has 14 residues. Trimming pared 4 bases from V and 5 bases from J, leaving 12 bases between. CDR3 sequence: CASSPLRVNEKLFF. DNA of the CDR3: TGTGCCAGCAGCCCCCTTAGGGTAAATGAAAAACTGTTTTTT. Complete variable domain (other parts from reference TRBV9 and TRBJ1-4): DSGVTQTPKHLITATGQRVTLRCSPRSGDLSVYWYQQSLDQGLQFLIQYYNGEERAKGNILERFSAQQFPDLHSELNLSSLELGDSALYFCASSPLRVNEKLFFGSGTQLSVL.

The chain joins TRBV6-5 to TRBJ2-7, with D possibly called TRBD1 or TRBD2 (6 bases each). Germline V gene sequence: CDR1 MNHEY, CDR2 SVGAGI. The CDR3 totals 15 residues. Trimming pared 4 bases from V and 5 bases from J, leaving 18 bases between. CDR3 coding DNA: TGTGCCAGCAGTTTCCTCATAGGGGGGAGCGACGAGCAGTACTTC. It is translated as CASSFLIGGSDEQYF.

A note on this clonotype: Given a much more abundant clone one base away, this may be a read error. CDR3 amino acids: CANGTGGSPLHF. The DNA for the CDR3 is TGTGCCAACGGAACAGGGGGCTCACCCCTCCACTTT. The V call is TRBV7-6, the J call TRBJ1-6; 9 bases match TRBD1. The CDR3 loop spans 12 amino acids. With V trimmed by 10 bases and J by 10 bases, 5 bases remained unmatched. Germline V gene lookup returns CDR1 SGHVS and CDR2 FNYEAQ.

This clonotype was recorded once. V is TRBV27 and J is TRBJ2-5; D unclear. The CDR3 contains 13 residues. Germline V gene lookup returns CDR1 MNHEY and CDR2 SMNVEV (reference sequence). With 5 bases removed from V and 3 bases from J, the gap between germline ends came to 10 bases. Here the CDR3 reads CASSHIREETQYF. DNA for the CDR3: TGTGCCAGCAGTCATATACGGGAAGAGACCCAGTACTTC.

The rearrangement joins TRBV5-5 to TRBJ2-3, with 7 bases lining up with TRBD1. The trim removed 6 bases at V and 4 bases at J, leaving 11 bases unmatched. This CDR3 contains 15 residues. The germline V gene encodes CDR1 SGHKS and CDR2 YYEKEE (reference sequence). The CDR3 loop reads CASTLTGDKADTQYF. Written as DNA, the CDR3 is TGTGCCAGCACCCTTACAGGGGATAAGGCAGATACGCAGTATTTT.

This clonotype was seen only a few times. This chain joins TRBV11-2 and TRBJ2-5; 8 bases are shared with TRBD2. With 4 bases clipped from V and 1 base from J, the junction kept 5 bases outside the gene matches. The CDR3 consists of 15 residues. From germline, CDR1 is SGHAT and CDR2 FQNNGV. CDR3 coding DNA: TGTGCCAGCAGCTCCTTACTAGCGGTCCAAGAGACCCAGTACTTC. The encoded protein is CASSSLLAVQETQYF.

The chain recombines TRBV4-1 with TRBJ2-5; 8 bases align to TRBD1. Germline trimming cut 2 bases from V and 2 bases from J; bases unmatched to any gene: 7. The CDR3 has 16 residues. Germline-derived CDR1 and CDR2 are MGHRA and YSYEKL. CDR3 nucleotides: TGCGCCAGCAGCCAACAGGGGGCACGGGGTCAAGAGACCCAGTACTTC. The encoded protein is CASSQQGARGQETQYF.

A note on this clonotype: A much larger clone differs by one base, so this may be a read error. The V and J genes are TRBV12-5 and TRBJ1-1; D is unresolved. The CDR3 has 17 amino acids. V was pared by 3 bases and J by 7 bases, with 24 bases between. Germline CDR1 is LGHNT and CDR2 is FRNRAP. CDR3 in amino acids: CASGFHLPGREYNEAFF. The CDR3 nucleotides read TGTGCTAGTGGTTTCCACCTCCCCGGGAGAGAGTATAATGAAGCTTTCTTT.

This clonotype showed up just once. The genes are TRBV15 and TRBJ1-6; D unresolved. V was trimmed by 5 bases and J by 8 bases, leaving 19 bases between them. The V gene's germline CDR1 is LNHNV and CDR2 YYDKDF (reference sequence). The CDR3 is made up of 16 amino acids. DNA of the CDR3: TGTGCCACCAGCCCCTCTGTGGTCGCGAAGGATTCACCCCTCCACTTT. This translates into CATSPSVVAKDSPLHF.

This clonotype was detected a few times. The gene calls are TRBV29-1 and TRBJ2-2; no definite D call. Per the germline V gene, CDR1 is SQVTM and CDR2 is ANQGSEA. V was shortened by 4 bases and J by 2 bases, with 11 bases between the two germline ends. CDR3 length: 14 residues. The CDR3 sequence is CSVGLGANTGELFF. For the CDR3, the DNA is TGCAGCGTTGGGCTTGGCGCCAACACCGGGGAGCTGTTTTTT.

This clonotype has a handful of counts. The V call is TRBV12-3 or TRBV12-4, the J call TRBJ1-2; the match to TRBD1 covers 7 bases. The CDR3 is 15 amino acids. J was trimmed by 7 bases and V by 7 bases; bases with no gene match: 15. CDR3 DNA sequence: TGTGCCAGCAAACGCGGAAGGGGGCGCGTAAGTGGCTACACCTTC. It translates to CASKRGRGRVSGYTF.

The chain combines TRBV20-1 with TRBJ2-3, with TRBD2 identical over 14 bases. The CDR3 runs to 15 residues. Germline V gene lookup returns CDR1 DFQATT and CDR2 SNEGSKA (reference sequence). With 6 bases clipped from V and 3 bases from J, the junction kept 5 bases outside the gene matches. The CDR3 sequence: CSARLAGGLTDTQYF. CDR3 coding DNA: TGCAGTGCCAGACTAGCGGGGGGGCTTACAGATACGCAGTATTTT.

The rearrangement links TRBV19 to TRBJ1-5, with D possibly TRBD1 on 5 matching bases. V was pared by 3 bases and J by 3 bases, with 6 bases between. Per the germline V gene, CDR1 is LNHDA and CDR2 is SQIVND (reference sequence). CDR3 length: 13 residues. In DNA form, the CDR3 reads TGTGCCAGTAGTATGGGGGTCAATCAGCCCCAGCATTTT. Translated, it gives CASSMGVNQPQHF.

This clonotype was counted many times. V and J are TRBV7-8 and TRBJ2-3; 9 bases map to TRBD2. The CDR3 covers 18 residues. The germline V gene encodes CDR1 SGHVS and CDR2 FQNEAQ. Unmatched junction bases numbered 13, after V lost 4 bases and J lost 2 bases. CDR3 residues: CASSSGLAGSKDTDTQYF. The CDR3 nucleotides read TGTGCCAGCAGCTCGGGACTAGCCGGATCTAAGGACACAGATACGCAGTATTTT. The variable domain in full, with the rest retrieved from reference TRBV7-8 and TRBJ2-3, is GAGVSQSPRYKVAKRGQDVALRCDPISGHVSLFWYQQALGQGPEFLTYFQNEAQLDKSGLPSDRFFAERPEGSVSTLKIQRTQQEDSAVYLCASSSGLAGSKDTDTQYFGPGTRLTVL.

V is TRBV27 and J is TRBJ2-1; no reliable D call. The germline CDR1 and CDR2 sequences are MNHEY and SMNVEV (reference sequence). The germline V and J ends were trimmed by 0 bases and 0 bases, with 3 bases remaining between them. This CDR3 comprises 14 residues. The CDR3 loop is CASSLSFSYNEQFF. CDR3 sequence (DNA): TGTGCCAGCAGTTTATCGTTCTCCTACAATGAGCAGTTCTTC.

The CDR3: CATRPQRGSGANVLTF. Here the CDR3 DNA reads TGTGCCACCAGACCCCAGAGGGGGTCCGGGGCCAACGTCCTGACTTTC. The rearrangement uses TRBV15 and TRBJ2-6, with a tentative D call TRBD1 (6 bases). Trimming shortened V by 6 bases and J by 4 bases, and 16 bases separated the two germline ends. The CDR3 covers 16 residues. Per germline, CDR1 LNHNV and CDR2 YYDKDF (reference sequence).